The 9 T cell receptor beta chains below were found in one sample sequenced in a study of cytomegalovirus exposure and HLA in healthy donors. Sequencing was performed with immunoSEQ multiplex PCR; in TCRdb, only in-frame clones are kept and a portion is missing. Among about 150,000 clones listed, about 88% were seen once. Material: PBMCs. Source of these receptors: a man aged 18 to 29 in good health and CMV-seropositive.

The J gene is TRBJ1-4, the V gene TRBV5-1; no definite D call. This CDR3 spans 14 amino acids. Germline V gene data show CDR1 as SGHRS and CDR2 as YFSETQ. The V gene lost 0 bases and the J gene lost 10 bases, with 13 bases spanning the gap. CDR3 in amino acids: CASSLADSSRKLFF. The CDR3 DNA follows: TGCGCCAGCAGCTTGGCCGATTCATCCAGAAAACTGTTTTTT.

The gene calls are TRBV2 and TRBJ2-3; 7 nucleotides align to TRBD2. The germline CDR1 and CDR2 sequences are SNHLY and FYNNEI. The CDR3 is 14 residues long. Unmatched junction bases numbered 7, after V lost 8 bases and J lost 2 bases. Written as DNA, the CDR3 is TGTGCCAGCCAACCGGGACTATTCACAGATACGCAGTATTTT. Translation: CASQPGLFTDTQYF.

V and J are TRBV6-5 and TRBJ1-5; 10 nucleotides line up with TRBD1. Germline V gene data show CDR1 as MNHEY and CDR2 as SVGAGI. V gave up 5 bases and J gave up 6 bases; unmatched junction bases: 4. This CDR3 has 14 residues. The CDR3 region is CASSPGTGVQPQHF. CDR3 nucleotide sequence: TGTGCCAGCAGTCCCGGGACAGGGGTTCAGCCCCAGCATTTT.

The CDR3 region has the DNA TGTGCCAGTAGTAGGTCCTCAGGGTTCGGTAACACTGAAGCTTTCTTT. Its protein is CASSRSSGFGNTEAFF. This chain joins TRBV19 and TRBJ1-1, with TRBD1 as a possible D gene (5 bases). The CDR3 runs 16 residues. CDR1 is LNHDA and CDR2 is SQIVND in the germline V gene (reference sequence). Trimming took 4 bases from V and 2 from J, leaving 17 bases between them.

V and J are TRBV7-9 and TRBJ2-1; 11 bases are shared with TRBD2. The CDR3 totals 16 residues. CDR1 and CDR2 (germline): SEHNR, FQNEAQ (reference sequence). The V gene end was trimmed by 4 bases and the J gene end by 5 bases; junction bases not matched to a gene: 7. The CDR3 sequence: CASSSDTSGRNNEQFF. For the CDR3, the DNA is TGTGCCAGCAGCTCCGATACTAGCGGGAGAAACAATGAGCAGTTCTTC.

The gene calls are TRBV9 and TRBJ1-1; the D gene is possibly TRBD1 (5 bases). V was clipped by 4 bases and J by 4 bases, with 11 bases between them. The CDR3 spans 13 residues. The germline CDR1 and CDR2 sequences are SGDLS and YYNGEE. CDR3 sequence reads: CASSTMGGTEAFF. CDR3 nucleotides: TGTGCCAGCAGCACCATGGGGGGCACTGAAGCTTTCTTT.

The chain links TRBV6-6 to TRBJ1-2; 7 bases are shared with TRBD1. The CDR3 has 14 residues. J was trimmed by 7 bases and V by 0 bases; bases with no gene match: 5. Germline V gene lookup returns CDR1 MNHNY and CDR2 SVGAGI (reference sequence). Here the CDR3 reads CASSYSPDRLGYTF. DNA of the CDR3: TGTGCCAGCAGTTACTCCCCGGACAGGCTTGGCTACACCTTC.

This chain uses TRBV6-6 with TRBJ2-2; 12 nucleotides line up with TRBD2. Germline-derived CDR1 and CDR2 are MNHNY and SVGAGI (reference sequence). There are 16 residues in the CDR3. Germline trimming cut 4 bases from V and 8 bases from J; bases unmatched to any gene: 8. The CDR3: CASSSVTSGGGGELFF. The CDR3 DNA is TGTGCCAGCAGTTCCGTGACTAGCGGGGGAGGGGGGGAGCTGTTTTTT.

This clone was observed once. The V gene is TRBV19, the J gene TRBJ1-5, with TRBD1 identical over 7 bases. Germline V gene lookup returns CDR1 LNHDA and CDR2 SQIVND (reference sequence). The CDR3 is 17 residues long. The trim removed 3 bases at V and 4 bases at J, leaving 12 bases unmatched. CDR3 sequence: CASSIITSDRKNQPQHF. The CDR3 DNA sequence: TGTGCCAGTAGTATTATCACCTCGGACAGGAAAAATCAGCCCCAGCATTTT.